This TCR beta chain came from a study of shared clonotypes between healthy human individuals. The CDR3 is 16 residues long. The germline V gene encodes CDR1 SGHTS and CDR2 YDEGEE. Losses at the gene ends were 4 bases for V and 1 base for J; bases not matched to a gene: 7. Profiling relied on immunoSEQ multiplex PCR, and the TCRdb table lists in-frame clones only, not all of them. This repertoire shows a few hundred thousand clones, approximately 97% found once; its top ten account for around 0.057%. This rearrangement joins TRBV5-8 to TRBJ2-7; 11 bases line up with TRBD2. The clonotype originates from a woman aged 25-40 years in good health. Material: naive CD4+ T cells sorted from blood. The subset was: CD45RA+ positively selected. The CDR3 DNA reads TGTGCCAGCAGCGGACCGGGACTAGCGGTATCCTACGAGCAGTACTTC. It yields the protein CASSGPGLAVSYEQYF.